These 3 T cell receptor beta chains were all obtained from the same sample, sequenced in a study of response to subunit inactivated influenza vaccine. Using its own MiXCR run on the RT-PCR reads, TCRdb lists one record per CDR3 protein. This table has under 200,000 distinct CDR3 sequences, roughly 12% appearing once. Separately, the same data were catalogued under a study of T cells expressing NK-cell markers. That report notes: With UMIs, 5'RACE template switching was used to make TCR beta cDNA.

The specimen comprised CD8+ T cells sorted from PBMCs, sampled 11 to 12 days after vaccination. The receptors originated from a man aged 45-65 years who received an inactivated influenza vaccine.

This clonotype was detected a few times. This rearrangement joins TRBV30 to TRBJ1-1; D perhaps matches TRBD1 (5 bases). This CDR3 has 13 amino acids. Germline assignment: CDR1 GTSNPN and CDR2 SVGIG (reference sequence). The V end was cut by 0 bases, the J end by 8 bases, with 13 bases between. The CDR3 nucleotides read TGTGCCTGGAGTGTAACGGGACGGGCAGAAGCTTTCTTT. Translation gives CAWSVTGRAEAFF.

The rearrangement uses TRBV4-1 and TRBJ1-5, with D possibly matching TRBD1 (5 bases). The V gene lost 4 bases and the J gene lost 0 bases, with 7 bases spanning the gap. The CDR3 is 14 amino acids. CDR1 MGHRA and CDR2 YSYEKL come from the germline V gene. The DNA of the CDR3 is TGCGCCAGCAGCCTGGGGACTAGCAATCAGCCCCAGCATTTT. The encoded protein is CASSLGTSNQPQHF.

The chain links TRBV14 to TRBJ2-5, with 8 bases that match TRBD1. The CDR3 loop spans 16 amino acids. Trimming removed 1 base from V and 5 bases from J; junction bases left unmatched: 9. Germline V CDR1 and CDR2: SGHDN, FVKESK. The CDR3 region has the DNA TGTGCCAGCAGCCAAGTAGACGACAGGGGCAAGGAGACCCAGTACTTC. Its translation is CASSQVDDRGKETQYF.